This T cell receptor beta chain is from a study of blood T cells in healthy people across ages. Study findings and constraints: The recorded TCR beta diversity per million T cells decreased in a roughly linear manner with age. Lack of knowledge of donor CMV status possibly confounded expanded clonotype changes.

With a J-beta primer mix and a sample-barcoded 5' primer, a second PCR ran 7 to 11 cycles. A template-switch adaptor containing 12 random nucleotides labeled each cDNA molecule. TCRdb called the 5' RACE reads again in MiXCR, with one record for every CDR3 protein. The sample has 600,000 to 850,000 distinct CDR3 sequences; approximately 39% are singletons. The CDR3 length is 14 residues. The germline V gene encodes CDR1 ENHRY and CDR2 SYGVKD. V lost 7 bases, J lost 7 bases, and 17 bases lay in between. Regarding this clonotype: Its target is not known.

This chain joins TRBV10-3 and TRBJ1-5, with D maybe TRBD1 (6 bases). The sequence was obtained from a woman aged 60-75 years in good health. The sample consisted of blood. CDR3 protein: CAIMDSGGLQPQHF. CDR3 nucleotide sequence: TGTGCCATCATGGATAGCGGGGGGCTACAGCCCCAGCATTTT.